This TCR beta chain was sequenced for a study of Ad26.COV2.S vaccination and SARS-CoV-2 variants. Study-wide points: The study found higher spike-specific TCR breadth in vaccine than placebo recipients. Non-spike TCR breadth showed similarity between vaccine and placebo recipients.

This CDR3 contains 14 residues. Germline V CDR1 and CDR2: SGHTA, FQGNSA. The V gene end was trimmed by 5 bases and the J gene end by 2 bases; junction bases not matched to a gene: 4. Treatment meaning: some 20 received Ad26.COV2.S at low or high dose, single or two shots; about 5 received placebo; per-sample allocation not given. Sampling was done on day 63 after the first vaccine or placebo injection. Using immunoSEQ multiplex PCR, the repertoire was profiled, and TCRdb retains in-frame clones only, with some absent. The sample yields roughly 270,000 clones, around 87% seen once. Worth noting for this clone: The antigen remains undetermined. Other DNA sequences in this specimen translate into the identical CDR3.

The material was peripheral blood, obtained in a trial of Ad26.COV2.S vaccine versus placebo. The clonotype was recovered from a person aged 18-65 years who received the Ad26.COV2.S COVID-19 vaccine or a placebo. The gene calls are TRBV7-2 and TRBJ2-7, with 9 bases identical to TRBD1. The CDR3 sequence is CASSPRTGAYEQYF. The CDR3, as DNA: TGTGCCAGCAGCCCCCGGACAGGGGCCTACGAGCAGTACTTC.